The clone carrying this T cell receptor (beta chain) was detected a few times. The antigen is unknown. Germline CDR1 MDHEN, CDR2 SYDVKM. CDR3 length equals 15 residues. Trimming at V came to 6 bases and at J to 2 bases, leaving 4 bases not matched to a gene. The sample comes from a study of blood T cells in healthy people across ages. Study results and limitations: The long-lived group displayed more naive CD4+ cells, plus higher diversity, than the aged donors did.

Using a J-beta primer mix together with a sample-barcoded 5' primer, a second PCR was run for about 6 to 12 cycles. Each cDNA molecule carried a tag from a template-switch adaptor that contained 12 random nucleotides. One entry per CDR3 protein, called by TCRdb with MiXCR from the 5' RACE reads. The sample contains roughly 1.4 million distinct CDR3 sequences, around 55% of which appear only once. This sequence originates from a man aged 18-30 years in good health. The chain joins TRBV28 to TRBJ2-6, with TRBD1 matching 7 bases. Sequenced input: blood. CDR3 in DNA: TGTGCCAGCAGGGAAGGGACAGCTGGGGCCAACGTCCTGACTTTC. It yields the protein CASREGTAGANVLTF. The variable domain in full, completed from reference TRBV28 and TRBJ2-6, reads DVKVTQSSRYLVKRTGEKVFLECVQDMDHENMFWYRQDPGLGLRLIYFSYDVKMKEKGDIPEGYSVSREKKERFSLILESASTNQTSMYLCASREGTAGANVLTFGAGSRLTVL.